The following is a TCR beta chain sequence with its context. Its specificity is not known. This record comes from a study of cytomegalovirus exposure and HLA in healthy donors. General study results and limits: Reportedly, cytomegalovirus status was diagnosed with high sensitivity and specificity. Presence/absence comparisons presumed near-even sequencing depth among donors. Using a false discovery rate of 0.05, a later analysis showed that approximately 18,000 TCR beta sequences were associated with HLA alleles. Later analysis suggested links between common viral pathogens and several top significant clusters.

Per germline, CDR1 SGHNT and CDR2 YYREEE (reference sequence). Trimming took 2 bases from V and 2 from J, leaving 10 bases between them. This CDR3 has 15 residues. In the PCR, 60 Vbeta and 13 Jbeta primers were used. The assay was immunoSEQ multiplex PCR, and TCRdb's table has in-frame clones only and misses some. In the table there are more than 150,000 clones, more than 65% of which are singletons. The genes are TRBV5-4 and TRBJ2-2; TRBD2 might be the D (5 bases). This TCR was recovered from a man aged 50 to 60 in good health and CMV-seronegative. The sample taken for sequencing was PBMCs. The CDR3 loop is CASSFRAGNTGELFF. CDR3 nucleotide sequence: TGTGCCAGCAGCTTTCGGGCGGGTAACACCGGGGAGCTGTTTTTT.